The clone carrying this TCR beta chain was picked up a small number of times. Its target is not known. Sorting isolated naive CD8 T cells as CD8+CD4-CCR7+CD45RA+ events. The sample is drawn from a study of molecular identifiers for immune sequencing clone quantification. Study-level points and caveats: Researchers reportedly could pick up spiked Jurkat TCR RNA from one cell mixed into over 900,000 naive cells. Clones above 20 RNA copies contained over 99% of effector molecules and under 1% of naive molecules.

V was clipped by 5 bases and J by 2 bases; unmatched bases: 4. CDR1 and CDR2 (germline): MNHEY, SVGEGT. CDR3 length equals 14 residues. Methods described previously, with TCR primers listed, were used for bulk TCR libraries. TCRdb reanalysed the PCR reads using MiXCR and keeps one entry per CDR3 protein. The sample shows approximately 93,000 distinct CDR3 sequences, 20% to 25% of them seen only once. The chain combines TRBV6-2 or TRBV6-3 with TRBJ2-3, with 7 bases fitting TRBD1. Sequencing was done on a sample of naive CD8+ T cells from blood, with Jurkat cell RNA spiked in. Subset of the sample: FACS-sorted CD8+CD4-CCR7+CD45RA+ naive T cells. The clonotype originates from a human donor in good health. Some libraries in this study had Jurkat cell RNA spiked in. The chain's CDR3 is CASSGTALTDTQYF. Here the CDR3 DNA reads TGTGCCAGCAGTGGGACAGCCCTCACAGATACGCAGTATTTT.